This T cell receptor beta chain was observed in a study of shared clonotypes between healthy human individuals (dated by TCRdb to about 2020). At the level of the whole study: Two women and three men aged 18 to 49 years were included in the cohort. To increase sequencing depth and limit assay-specific biases, different laboratories used diverse techniques to prepare libraries and sequence TCR repertoires. Each donor's leukapheresis produced roughly between about 0.85 and 10 billion PBMCs. The study deeply sequenced blood TCR repertoires of about five healthy adults to estimate repertoire size and the extent of clonotype sharing between individuals. Per donor, three plates each were used for CD4 naive and CD4 memory, two for CD8 naive, and one for CD8 memory.

General findings and caveats noted by the study authors: Across a few donors, roughly 5.1% of naive CD4, approximately 3.6% of naive CD8, roughly 2.3% of memory CD4, and roughly 0.4% of memory CD8 clonotypes were shared. Higher generation probabilities were observed for clonotypes shared by all four sorted-subset donors than for non-shared clonotypes. The genetic and exposure-history diversity represented was limited by the small number of donors. Larger estimated clonotype richness was generally found for naive subsets than for memory subsets. Based on pairwise subsampling, the degree of clonotype sharing among donors was expected to be affected by sequencing depth. Only blood was sampled, and tissue TCR repertoires likely differ from those in blood. Incomplete sequencing was indicated by rarefaction of sorted-subset datasets, despite the large sequencing depth.

Donors were healthy HIV-negative adults with no recently reported acute infections or vaccinations. Only Caucasian adults living in Nashville, Tennessee, USA were represented among the donors. CD4+ T cells were enriched through magnetic negative selection, after which naive cells were positively selected on CD45RA and the remaining negative fraction served as the memory subset. Blood was collected by leukapheresis, and PBMCs were isolated by Ficoll-Histopaque density gradient centrifugation and then cryopreserved in liquid nitrogen vapor phase. Analytical flow cytometry was used to check the purity and quantity of every magnetically sorted T cell population. Each sorted fraction had its genomic DNA isolated and then quantified by UV absorbance on a Nanodrop 2000c. Comments on this clone: The antigen this receptor binds is unknown. No base quality values were provided; no much bigger clone lies one nucleotide off.

CDR1 and CDR2 were assigned from the germline V gene as MNHNS and SASEGT. The V end gives up 6 bases and the J end 3 bases, leaving 5 bases in the junction not matched to a gene. Including the terminal cysteine and phenylalanine, the CDR3 comprises 14 residues. Solely the CDR3 DNA is kept, with 42 bases framed from the first base. Using the deep immunoSEQ assay, TCR CDR3 regions were amplified from genomic DNA by multiplex PCR. For each cell subset, the extracted genomic DNA was distributed evenly across all wells of several immunoSEQ 96-well plates, and each plate served as one replicate. For sorted subsets, approximately 210 ng genomic DNA, equal to 30,000 to 35,000 T cell genomes, was loaded into each replicate PCR. Purified libraries were quantified with a Qubit 3.0 fluorometer, sized on a Bioanalyzer 2100, and re-quantified with the KAPA Library Quantification kit. A separate single-read 150-cycle Illumina NextSeq 550 flow cell was used to sequence each immunoSEQ 96-well plate. Per the authors' processing: The immunoSEQ output contained only junctional sequences without quality scores, so filtering could not match that applied to full-length reads. To assign V/J genes and CDR3, sequences were annotated against IMGT germline references using PyIR, a Python wrapper for IgBLAST v1.9. Reads were filtered out if the reads had weak V/J assignments (E-value above 1e-6), no CDR3, stop codons, out-of-frame junctions, or ambiguous translated residues. V3J clonotypes were defined by identical inferred V gene, J gene, and CDR3 amino acid sequence. Percentage overlap between repertoires was calculated by dividing the number of shared unique clonotypes by the size of the smaller repertoire. Three approaches were used to assess repertoire richness: RTK rarefaction, the Chao1 estimator, and Recon v2.1 estimates of unobserved clonotypes. OLGA was used to compute generation probabilities for all TCRbeta clonotypes that the gDNA method yielded from four donors. TCRdb took this table from immuneACCESS and kept in-frame rearrangements with V and J called. Such tables lack part of the clones; where checked against another copy, unresolved V genes explain under half of the gap, and the rest is unexplained. The V and J calls and clone size were taken over from that table, and D and trimming were inferred from the DNA. The sample yields hundreds of thousands of clones; around four fifths were counted once. The ten largest account for around 1.7% of the sample.

Recombination linked TRBV6-1 to TRBJ2-7; 10 bases in the middle match TRBD1. This clonotype originated in a woman between 25 and 40 years old in good health. The material sequenced was memory CD4+ T cells sorted from blood. Interpreted using the paper, the cell subset or site label stands for: CD45RA-negative fraction. The CDR3 has the sequence CASSVDRGSYEQYF. The DNA sequence is given as TGTGCCAGCAGCGTGGACAGGGGGAGCTACGAGCAGTACTTC.